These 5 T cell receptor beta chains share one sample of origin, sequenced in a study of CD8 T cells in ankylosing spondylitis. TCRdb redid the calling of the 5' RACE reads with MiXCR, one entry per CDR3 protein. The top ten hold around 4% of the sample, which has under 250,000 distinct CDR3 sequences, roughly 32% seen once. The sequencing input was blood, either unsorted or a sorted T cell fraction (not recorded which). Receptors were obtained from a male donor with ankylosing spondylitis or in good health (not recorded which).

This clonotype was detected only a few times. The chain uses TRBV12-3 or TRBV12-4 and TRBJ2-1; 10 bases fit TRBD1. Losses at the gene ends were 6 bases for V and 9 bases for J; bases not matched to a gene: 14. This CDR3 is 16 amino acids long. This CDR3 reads CASSTPGTGALGEQFF. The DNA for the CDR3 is TGTGCCAGCAGCACGCCCGGGACAGGGGCCTTGGGTGAGCAGTTCTTC.

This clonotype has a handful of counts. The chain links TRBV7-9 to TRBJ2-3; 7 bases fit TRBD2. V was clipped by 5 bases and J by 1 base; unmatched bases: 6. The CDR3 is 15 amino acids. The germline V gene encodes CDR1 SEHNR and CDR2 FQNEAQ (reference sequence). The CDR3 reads CASSQASGGTDTQYF. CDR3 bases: TGTGCCAGCAGCCAGGCAAGCGGGGGCACAGATACGCAGTATTTT. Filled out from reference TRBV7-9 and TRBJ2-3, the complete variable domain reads DTGVSQNPRHKITKRGQNVTFRCDPISEHNRLYWYRQTLGQGPEFLTYFQNEAQLEKSRLLSDRFSAERPKGSFSTLEIQRTEQGDSAMYLCASSQASGGTDTQYFGPGTRLTVL.

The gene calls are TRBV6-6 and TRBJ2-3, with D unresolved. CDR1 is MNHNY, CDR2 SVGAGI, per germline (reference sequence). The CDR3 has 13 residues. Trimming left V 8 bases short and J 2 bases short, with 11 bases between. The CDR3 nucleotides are TGTGCCAGCTGTAAAGACCTCACAGATACGCAGTATTTT. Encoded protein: CASCKDLTDTQYF.

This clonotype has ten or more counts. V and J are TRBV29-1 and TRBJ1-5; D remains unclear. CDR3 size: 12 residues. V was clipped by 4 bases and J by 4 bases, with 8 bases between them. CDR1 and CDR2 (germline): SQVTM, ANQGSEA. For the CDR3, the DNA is TGCAGCGTTGCGGGGAGTAATCAGCCCCAGCATTTT. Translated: CSVAGSNQPQHF.

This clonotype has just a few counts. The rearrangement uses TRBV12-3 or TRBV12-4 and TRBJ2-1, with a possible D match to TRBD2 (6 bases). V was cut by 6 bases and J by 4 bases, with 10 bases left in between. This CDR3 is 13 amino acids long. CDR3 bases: TGTGCCAGCAGACCCGGGGGATACAATGAGCAGTTCTTC. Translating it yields CASRPGGYNEQFF.